This T cell receptor beta chain was captured in a study of cytomegalovirus exposure and HLA in healthy donors. Study-wide results and limits: Previously analyzed data showed that most TCR beta V segments were productive at a frequency of about 90% or about 30%. Per published reports, the classifier diagnosed cytomegalovirus status with high specificity and sensitivity.

With 0 bases removed from V and 6 bases from J, the gap between germline ends came to 15 bases. Germline V gene sequence: CDR1 SGHKS, CDR2 YYEKEE (reference sequence). This CDR3 has 15 amino acids. For this clone: Antigen specificity is unknown.

60 Vbeta and 13 Jbeta primers were used in PCR. Source study methods: The count from a later analysis was 60 million to 85 million unique TCR beta chains, 9 million to 12 million of them shared. Here immunoSEQ multiplex PCR was the method, and the copy in TCRdb shows in-frame clones only, minus some. V and J calls and clone size are given by that table; D and trimming were obtained from the DNA. The profile shows approximately 110,000 clones, 80% to 90% of them singletons. The specimen sequenced was PBMCs. The clonotype originates from a woman aged 30 to 39 in good health and CMV-seronegative. The gene calls are TRBV5-5 and TRBJ1-2; D remains ambiguous. Here the CDR3 DNA reads TGTGCCAGCAGCTTGGAGTGGGTAGCTGCTGATGGCTACACCTTC. It is translated as CASSLEWVAADGYTF.